The 23 T cell receptor beta chains given below trace back to one sample, sequenced in a study of identical twins (dated by TCRdb to the mid-2010s). The library was generated by 5' RACE. Sequencer: Illumina HiSeq 2000. The public reads were reprocessed in TCRdb via fastp at Q25 and MiXCR, keeping in-frame beta chains. Entries that share a CDR3 protein sequence are merged under the most common genes and DNA. Counted in this sample were 550,000 to 800,000 distinct CDR3 sequences; about 7.1% of them appeared once. Around 1.6% of the sample is in the top ten clones. This same sample was also taken into another study, of yellow fever vaccine responses in identical twins.

Sequencing was carried out using PBMCs. These receptors originate from a woman in her late teens or twenties in good health.

This clonotype was picked up a small number of times. V and J are TRBV3-1 and TRBJ2-2, with D tentatively TRBD1 (6 bases). This CDR3 contains 13 residues. Trimming stripped 2 bases from V and 7 bases from J, with 8 bases between. Germline CDR1 and CDR2: LGHDT and YNNKEL (reference sequence). The CDR3 reads CASSQSGVGELFF. CDR3 bases: TGTGCCAGCAGCCAATCAGGGGTCGGGGAGCTGTTTTTT.

This clonotype was counted many times. V gene TRBV11-2 combines with J gene TRBJ1-1, with TRBD1 matching over 7 bases. The CDR3 sequence is 15 residues long. Germline V gives CDR1 SGHAT, CDR2 FQNNGV. J was trimmed by 4 bases and V by 5 bases; bases with no gene match: 10. CDR3 bases: TGTGCCAGCAGCCTGAATCGGGACAGAAGCACTGAAGCTTTCTTT. This codes for CASSLNRDRSTEAFF.

A single count supports this clonotype. The rearrangement links TRBV6-1 to TRBJ2-7; 7 nucleotides align to TRBD1. After removal of 9 bases from V and 0 bases from J, the junction contained 5 bases not matched to a gene. The germline V gene encodes CDR1 MNHNS and CDR2 SASEGT. This CDR3 is built from 13 residues. This CDR3 is CARRQGFSYEQYV. In DNA form, the CDR3 reads TGTGCCAGACGACAGGGTTTCTCCTACGAGCAGTACGTC.

This clonotype was counted between two and nine times. This sequence joins TRBV6-1 and TRBJ2-1; D uncertain. V gave up 7 bases and J gave up 8 bases, with 18 bases separating them. The CDR3 spans 14 residues. Germline assignment: CDR1 MNHNS and CDR2 SASEGT. In DNA, the CDR3 is TGTGCCAGCACTCCGGTAAAAGATATCTATGAGCAGTTCTTC. Protein: CASTPVKDIYEQFF.

Points on this clonotype: This may stem from a read error, because a much larger clone lies one nucleotide away. The chain links TRBV12-3 or TRBV12-4 to TRBJ1-4, with D possibly TRBD1 on 5 matching bases. CDR3 length: 18 amino acids. The CDR3, as DNA: TGTGCCATCAGTTTTGGTCGGACGCTAGCCAGGGATAATGAAAAACTGTTTTTT. Translating gives CAISFGRTLARDNEKLFF.

The table lists this clonotype with a few counts. The gene calls are TRBV12-5 and TRBJ2-7; D is unresolved. Germline V gene lookup returns CDR1 LGHNT and CDR2 FRNRAP. V gave up 1 base and J gave up 2 bases, with 6 bases separating them. The CDR3 consists of 13 residues. In DNA form, the CDR3 reads TGTGCTAGTGGTTTGGCCACCCCCTACGAGCAGTACTTC. It is translated as CASGLATPYEQYF.

The table lists this clonotype with a few counts. J is TRBJ2-1 and V is TRBV10-3; TRBD2 agrees at 8 bases. Per the germline V gene, CDR1 is ENHRY and CDR2 is SYGVKD. The length of the CDR3 is 15 residues. The V segment lost 5 bases and the J segment 2 bases; nucleotides outside the gene matches: 5. In DNA, the CDR3 is TGTGCCATCAGTCCCACCGGGGGGGCCTACAATGAGCAGTTCTTC. Its protein product is CAISPTGGAYNEQFF.

Only a few counts were recorded for this clonotype. The rearrangement links TRBV15 to TRBJ1-6; TRBD1 aligns across 7 bases. This CDR3 comprises 19 residues. CDR1 is LNHNV, CDR2 YYDKDF, per germline (reference sequence). V was clipped by 1 base and J by 6 bases; unmatched bases: 15. CDR3 in DNA: TGTGCCACCAGCAGAGCCCTGGGACAGCAAAACCTCATTAATTCACCCCTCCACTTT. Translated, it gives CATSRALGQQNLINSPLHF.

With regard to this clonotype: A clone one base away is much larger, so this may be a read error. The gene calls are TRBV2 and TRBJ2-7; 9 nucleotides match TRBD2. The CDR3 runs 14 residues. Germline values: CDR1 SNHLY, CDR2 FYNNEI. Losses at the gene ends were 6 bases for V and 0 bases for J; bases not matched to a gene: 3. CDR3 amino acids: CASRRTSDSYEQYF. The CDR3, as DNA: TGTGCCAGCAGGCGGACTAGCGACTCCTACGAGCAGTACTTC.

CDR3 protein: CGGNSGAPTDTQYF. CDR3 coding DNA: TGCGGGGGTAATAGCGGGGCCCCCACAGATACGCAGTATTTT. The chain employs TRBV20-1 and TRBJ2-3, with 8 positions matching TRBD2. Germline V gene sequence: CDR1 DFQATT, CDR2 SNEGSKA (reference sequence). The CDR3 covers 14 residues.

This clonotype was detected a few times. The chain employs TRBV10-3 and TRBJ2-3; TRBD1 matches at 11 bases. With V trimmed by 6 bases and J by 4 bases, 6 bases remained unmatched. The CDR3 totals 15 residues. Germline V CDR1 and CDR2: ENHRY, SYGVKD. The CDR3 spells CAIRGDRGVPDTQYF. The CDR3 region has the DNA TGTGCCATCAGGGGGGACAGGGGGGTCCCAGATACGCAGTATTTT.

This sequence joins TRBV11-3 and TRBJ2-5, with 8 bases identical to TRBD1. Germline V gene sequence: CDR1 SGHNT, CDR2 YENEEA. The CDR3 runs 14 residues. After removal of 4 bases from V and 2 bases from J, the junction contained 3 bases not matched to a gene. The CDR3 DNA follows: TGTGCCAGCAGCTGGAGACAGGGGCAAGAGACCCAGTACTTC. Protein sequence: CASSWRQGQETQYF.

This clonotype showed up just a few times. The V and J genes are TRBV7-8 and TRBJ2-1; TRBD2 agrees at 14 bases. This CDR3 is 17 amino acids long. The J segment lost 8 bases and the V segment lost 5 bases, leaving 11 bases of the junction unmatched. Germline V gives CDR1 SGHVS, CDR2 FQNEAQ. Here the CDR3 reads CASSRTGTSGSWDEQFF. Written as DNA, the CDR3 is TGTGCCAGCAGCCGTACCGGGACTAGCGGGAGTTGGGATGAGCAGTTCTTC.

This clonotype was found a few times. The rearrangement joins TRBV28 to TRBJ2-7; TRBD1 aligns across 8 bases. This CDR3 has 13 residues. V lost 7 bases and J lost 3; bases outside the gene matches: 5. The germline V gene encodes CDR1 MDHEN and CDR2 SYDVKM. The CDR3 here is CASTTGGFYEQYF. Here the CDR3 DNA reads TGTGCCAGCACTACAGGGGGATTCTACGAGCAGTACTTC.

J is TRBJ2-6 and V is TRBV15; D call uncertain. V lost 4 bases to trimming and J lost 3 bases, with 16 bases between them. This CDR3 is 17 amino acids long. Germline V gene lookup returns CDR1 LNHNV and CDR2 YYDKDF (reference sequence). DNA of the CDR3: TGTGCCACCAGCACCGATGGCAGTTACCTTGGGGCCAACGTCCTGACTTTC. Translation gives CATSTDGSYLGANVLTF.

The gene calls are TRBV20-1 and TRBJ2-7; the match to TRBD2 covers 12 bases. V was clipped by 3 bases and J by 6 bases; unmatched bases: 12. Germline values: CDR1 DFQATT, CDR2 SNEGSKA (reference sequence). The CDR3 length is 16 residues. The CDR3 region is CSASPGLAGTTTEQYF. The DNA of the CDR3 is TGCAGTGCTAGTCCAGGACTAGCGGGAACCACCACCGAGCAGTACTTC.

This clonotype came up a few times. This sequence joins TRBV20-1 and TRBJ2-5; the match to TRBD1 covers 9 bases. The CDR3 contains 12 residues. The germline gives CDR1 DFQATT, CDR2 SNEGSKA (reference sequence). V lost 6 bases, J lost 4 bases, and 3 bases stayed unmatched. CDR3 DNA sequence: TGCAGTGCGGACAGGGGAGCAGAGACCCAGTACTTC. Amino acids: CSADRGAETQYF.

This clonotype was counted ten times or more. The chain links TRBV10-3 to TRBJ1-2; a weak D match, TRBD1 (6 bases). Looked up from germline, CDR1 is ENHRY and CDR2 is SYGVKD. Trimming cost V 0 bases and J 2 bases, with 13 bases left between them. This CDR3 is 16 amino acids long. CDR3 loop: CAISESRGLQNYGYTF. In nucleotides, the CDR3 is TGTGCCATCAGTGAGTCCCGGGGGCTTCAGAACTATGGCTACACCTTC.

J is TRBJ2-7 and V is TRBV4-1; 10 bases are shared with TRBD1. This CDR3 comprises 15 residues. V shed 1 base and J 10 bases; nucleotides not matched to a gene: 10. Germline V CDR1 and CDR2: MGHRA, YSYEKL. The CDR3 loop is CASSQGQGAPSEQYV. In DNA, the CDR3 is TGCGCCAGCAGCCAAGGACAGGGGGCTCCATCCGAACAGTACGTC.

V is TRBV6-5 and J is TRBJ2-5; possibly TRBD2 for D (5 bases). CDR1 MNHEY and CDR2 SVGAGI come from the germline V gene. The CDR3 totals 13 residues. V was cut by 2 bases and J by 10 bases, with 14 bases left in between. CDR3: CASSYDGGGVQYF. In DNA form, the CDR3 reads TGTGCCAGCAGTTACGATGGAGGTGGTGTCCAGTACTTC.

In its sample, this clonotype was seen a few times. The V call is TRBV6-5, the J call TRBJ2-3, with TRBD2 matching 8 bases. With V trimmed by 2 bases and J by 2 bases, 12 bases remained unmatched. Germline V CDR1 and CDR2: MNHEY, SVGAGI. The CDR3 is 18 amino acids. The chain's CDR3 is CASSYTGRSGGPTDTQYF. The CDR3 region has the DNA TGTGCCAGCAGTTACACTGGGAGGAGCGGGGGCCCCACAGATACGCAGTATTTT.

This clonotype was counted between two and nine times. The chain is built from TRBV29-1 and TRBJ2-5, with a tentative D call TRBD2 (5 bases). The CDR3 sequence is 14 residues long. V lost 4 bases, J lost 0 bases, and 12 bases lay in between. CDR1 and CDR2 (germline): SQVTM, ANQGSEA. The CDR3: CSVVEQRNQETQYF. CDR3 nucleotide sequence: TGCAGCGTTGTGGAACAGCGGAACCAAGAGACCCAGTACTTC.

There are many counts of this clonotype. The genes are TRBV7-9 and TRBJ1-1; D is perhaps TRBD1 (6 bases). CDR1 is SEHNR, CDR2 FQNEAQ, per germline (reference sequence). V lost 6 bases, J lost 1 base, and 12 bases lay in between. The CDR3 totals 14 residues. CDR3 nucleotide sequence: TGTGCCAGCAGACCAGGGGAGGGGAACACTGAAGCTTTCTTT. As protein: CASRPGEGNTEAFF.